This T cell receptor beta chain was sequenced for a study of cytomegalovirus exposure and HLA in healthy donors. Study-level findings and limits: Later, an analysis showed that TCR beta chains associated with HLA were more clonally expanded than others that were equally common. As was reported, the HLA-A and HLA-B alleles of most subjects were accurately predicted from TCR beta sequences. Altogether, about 160 TCR beta chains were recorded as cytomegalovirus-associated.

CDR3 length equals 13 residues. V lost 5 bases and J 2 bases, leaving 10 bases between the germline ends. Per germline, CDR1 MDHEN and CDR2 SYDVKM. In the PCR, 60 Vbeta and 13 Jbeta primers were used. Original handling: The count from a later analysis was about 80 million unique TCR beta chains, some 11 million of them shared. The method was immunoSEQ multiplex PCR; TCRdb's version includes in-frame clones alone and lacks a portion of them. V and J calls plus clone size are reproduced from that table; the DNA served to infer D and trimming. Of around 90,000 clones in the sample, around four fifths were seen once. With regard to this clone: Antigen specificity is unknown.

The TCR originated in a young man in good health and CMV-seronegative. Source material: PBMCs. The chain joins TRBV28 to TRBJ2-7, with unresolved D. The CDR3 reads CASSLSNTYEQYF. The CDR3 nucleotides are TGTGCCAGCAGTCTCTCGAACACCTACGAGCAGTACTTC.